The 25 T cell receptor beta chains given below trace back to one sample, sequenced in a study of post-analysis software for immune sequencing data. Findings of the study overall: A handful of TRBV segments occurring more often in patients than controls included TRBV5-6, TRBV5-1 and TRBV20-1.

Included in the TCR beta cDNA libraries were unique molecular identifiers. MiXCR, run by TCRdb on the PCR reads, gives a single entry per CDR3 protein. There are about 770,000 distinct CDR3 sequences in the sample; roughly 46% occur only once, and roughly 4.9% lies in the top ten. These TCRs are of unknown antigen specificity. Sequenced material: blood. These receptors all stem from a girl between 5 and 17 years old with multiple sclerosis.

The chain recombines TRBV28 with TRBJ2-7; 8 bases align to TRBD2. Germline values: CDR1 MDHEN, CDR2 SYDVKM. The CDR3 is 11 amino acids. With V trimmed by 11 bases and J by 3 bases, 3 bases remained unmatched. CDR3 DNA: TGTGCCGGCGGGGGGATCTACGAGCAGTACTTC. It codes for CAGGGIYEQYF.

The chain joins TRBV7-9 to TRBJ1-1, with a weak D call TRBD1 (5 bases). In germline, CDR1 is SEHNR, CDR2 FQNEAQ (reference sequence). V was pared by 3 bases and J by 1 base, with 9 bases between. The CDR3 is 14 residues long. The CDR3 DNA follows: TGTGCCAGCAGCTTTCCGACAGAGAACACTGAAGCTTTCTTT. Its translation is CASSFPTENTEAFF.

This clonotype appeared a few times. The chain carries TRBV18 and TRBJ2-7; 7 bases are a match to TRBD1. The CDR3 is 13 residues long. From germline, CDR1 is KGHSH and CDR2 LQKENI. Trimming removed 0 bases from V and 6 bases from J; junction bases left unmatched: 2. The chain's CDR3 is CASSPPGQTEQYF. The CDR3 bases are TGTGCCAGCTCACCACCGGGACAGACCGAGCAGTACTTC.

This clonotype was detected a few times. The V gene is TRBV12-3 or TRBV12-4, the J gene TRBJ2-1; weak D call: TRBD2 (6 bases). This CDR3 region has 13 residues. V dropped 4 bases and J dropped 8 bases, with 12 bases sitting between them. The CDR3 nucleotides are TGTGCCAGCAGTTCTGGGGACTGGGATGAGCAGTTCTTC. Its protein is CASSSGDWDEQFF.

The V and J genes are TRBV12-3 or TRBV12-4 and TRBJ2-3; D is ambiguous. This CDR3 spans 13 amino acids. V lost 8 bases to trimming and J lost 3 bases, with 12 bases between them. CDR3 nucleotide sequence: TGTGCCAGCCGAATCGATGGGACAGATACGCAGTATTTT. Its translation: CASRIDGTDTQYF.

This clonotype was seen ten or more times. This rearrangement joins TRBV12-3 or TRBV12-4 to TRBJ2-7, with 7 bases aligning to TRBD1. The CDR3 has 14 amino acids. Trimming removed 1 base from V and 0 bases from J; junction bases left unmatched: 0. CDR3 loop: CASSLGDSSYEQYF. In DNA form, the CDR3 reads TGTGCCAGCAGTTTAGGGGACAGCTCCTACGAGCAGTACTTC.

The rearrangement uses TRBV2 and TRBJ2-1, with no clear D. The CDR3 runs to 13 residues. V was cut by 4 bases and J by 7 bases, with 11 bases left in between. CDR1 is SNHLY, CDR2 FYNNEI, per germline. The CDR3 bases are TGTGCCAGCAGTGTCGTCGGGTGGAATGAGCAGTTCTTC. This encodes CASSVVGWNEQFF.

The V gene is TRBV12-3 or TRBV12-4, the J gene TRBJ2-7, with 11 bases aligning to TRBD2. CDR3 length equals 13 residues. V lost 11 bases and J lost 3; bases outside the gene matches: 6. The CDR3 bases are TGTGCCGGCTGTACTAGCGGGAGCTACGAGCAGTACTTC. Encoded protein: CAGCTSGSYEQYF.

Regarding this clonotype: The junction does not match germline at one end; this may be a read error. The gene calls are TRBV5-1 and TRBJ1-2; D uncertain. CDR3 length equals 14 residues. Per germline, CDR1 SGHRS and CDR2 YFSETQ. The CDR3 DNA follows: TGCGCCGGCAGCTTGGTTGACGTGGTGGATGGCTACACCTTC. It codes for CAGSLVDVVDGYTF.

This chain links TRBV7-9 with TRBJ2-7, with D possibly TRBD2 on 5 matching bases. The length of the CDR3 is 14 residues. The V and J ends lost 4 bases and 3 bases respectively, with 13 bases between them. CDR1 and CDR2 from the germline V gene are SEHNR and FQNEAQ (reference sequence). CDR3 region: CASSSQMRVYEQYF. The CDR3 DNA sequence: TGTGCCAGCAGCTCCCAGATGCGGGTCTACGAGCAGTACTTC.

The chain recombines TRBV29-1 with TRBJ2-4; D could derive from TRBD1 or TRBD2 (5 bases each). The CDR3 loop spans 11 amino acids. The germline V gene has CDR1 SQVTM and CDR2 ANQGSEA. Trimming cost V 6 bases and J 8 bases, with 11 bases left between them. DNA for the CDR3: TGCAGCGTGAGGGGCCGGGACATTCAGTACTTC. It specifies CSVRGRDIQYF.

This clonotype was counted a single time. V usage is TRBV27 and J usage is TRBJ1-4; D is undetermined. CDR3 length equals 13 residues. Germline lookup yields CDR1 MNHEY and CDR2 SMNVEV (reference sequence). Trimming took 6 bases from V and 6 from J, leaving 11 bases between them. CDR3 in DNA: TGTGCCAGCAGCAGAGCGGAGGATGAAAAACTGTTTTTT. Its translation: CASSRAEDEKLFF.

The chain couples TRBV20-1 to TRBJ2-7, with a tentative D call TRBD2 (6 bases). The V end was cut by 6 bases, the J end by 1 base, with 13 bases between. This CDR3 comprises 13 residues. Germline V gives CDR1 DFQATT, CDR2 SNEGSKA (reference sequence). The CDR3 sequence is CSAVRDGSYEQYF. CDR3 in DNA: TGCAGTGCCGTGCGGGACGGATCCTACGAGCAGTACTTC.

This clonotype was counted only a few times. The genes are TRBV10-1 and TRBJ2-5; the D is unclear. This CDR3 comprises 12 residues. Trimming stripped 2 bases from V and 11 bases from J, with 12 bases between. Germline CDR1 reads WNHNN; CDR2 reads SYGVQD (reference sequence). Written as DNA, the CDR3 is TGCGCCAGCAGTGAGGGGATGGGAAAGCAGTACTTC. It yields the protein CASSEGMGKQYF.

This clonotype was picked up one time. The gene calls are TRBV29-1 and TRBJ2-1; TRBD2 agrees at 7 bases. This CDR3 region has 15 residues. The germline V gene encodes CDR1 SQVTM and CDR2 ANQGSEA. V was pared by 0 bases and J by 8 bases, with 10 bases of the junction left unmatched. The CDR3 DNA reads TGCAGCGTTGAAGATCAAGGACTAGTTCGCGATGAGCAGTTCTTC. Its translation is CSVEDQGLVRDEQFF.

The rearrangement joins TRBV11-2 to TRBJ1-2; D is unresolved. The CDR3 consists of 14 residues. Germline-derived CDR1 and CDR2 are SGHAT and FQNNGV. Trimming removed 5 bases from V and 2 bases from J, with 12 bases in between. In DNA form, the CDR3 reads TGTGCCAGCAGCCACGGGTCAGCGAACTATGGCTACACCTTC. Translated: CASSHGSANYGYTF.

J is TRBJ2-4 and V is TRBV29-1; 7 bases fit TRBD1. The DNA end lines up better with TRBJ2-7; the J call may be wrong. The germline V gene encodes CDR1 SQVTM and CDR2 ANQGSEA. This CDR3 comprises 13 residues. This CDR3 reads CSVGQEAYYEQYF. The CDR3 coding sequence is TGCAGCGTAGGACAGGAGGCCTACTACGAGCAGTACTTC.

V gene TRBV20-1 combines with J gene TRBJ2-1, with D hard to call. The CDR3 is 15 amino acids. Germline V CDR1 and CDR2: DFQATT, SNEGSKA (reference sequence). V was trimmed by 0 bases and J by 0 bases, leaving 9 bases between them. The CDR3 DNA follows: TGCAGTGCTAGAGATGGACCGGGCTCCTACAATGAGCAGTTCTTC. Amino acid sequence: CSARDGPGSYNEQFF.

V and J are TRBV12-3 or TRBV12-4 and TRBJ2-5; 11 bases agree with TRBD2. The CDR3 sequence is 15 residues long. V dropped 6 bases and J dropped 4; count of bases not matched to a gene: 7. In DNA form, the CDR3 reads TGTGCCAGCAGCCGGACTAGCGGGCCGCTAGAGACCCAGTACTTC. Protein product: CASSRTSGPLETQYF.

This clonotype was picked up a small number of times. The rearrangement uses TRBV27 and TRBJ2-4, with 13 positions matching TRBD2. J gave up 0 bases and V 5 bases, and 4 bases lay outside the gene matches. This CDR3 has 17 amino acids. The germline gives CDR1 MNHEY, CDR2 SMNVEV (reference sequence). CDR3 in amino acids: CASSTGLAGVAKNIQYF. The CDR3 DNA is TGTGCCAGCAGTACCGGACTAGCGGGGGTAGCCAAAAACATTCAGTACTTC.

At least ten counts were recorded for this clonotype. CDR3 sequence: CSASGGDRYEQYF. The CDR3 nucleotides are TGCAGTGCTAGTGGGGGGGATCGCTACGAGCAGTACTTC. This chain connects TRBV20-1 to TRBJ2-7, with 7 bases matching TRBD2. J gave up 3 bases and V 3 bases, and 5 bases lay outside the gene matches. CDR3 size: 13 residues. Germline loops: CDR1 DFQATT, CDR2 SNEGSKA (reference sequence).

This clonotype was recorded at least ten times. One junction end disagrees with the germline gene, perhaps due to a read error. The chain employs TRBV12-3 or TRBV12-4 and TRBJ1-1; D ambiguous. The CDR3 extends over 13 amino acids. The CDR3 nucleotides read TGCGCCAGCAGCTTGGCGGGGAACACTGAAGCTTTCTTT. Amino acids: CASSLAGNTEAFF.

This clonotype was recorded a few times. The V call is TRBV9, the J call TRBJ2-5; 11 bases line up with TRBD1. This CDR3 is built from 16 residues. CDR1 and CDR2 (germline): SGDLS, YYNGEE. J gave up 2 bases and V 3 bases, and 6 bases lay outside the gene matches. The CDR3 here is CASSGLGTGGQETQYF. For the CDR3, the DNA is TGTGCCAGCAGCGGTCTGGGGACAGGGGGGCAAGAGACCCAGTACTTC.

In the case of this clonotype: One end of the junction does not line up with germline, which may come from a read error. V is TRBV12-3 or TRBV12-4 and J is TRBJ1-2, with D possibly being TRBD1 (5 bases). This CDR3 has 12 amino acids. The CDR3, as DNA: TGTGTCAGCGGAAAAGACAGTTTTGGCTACACCTTC. The encoded protein is CVSGKDSFGYTF.

This chain joins TRBV7-2 and TRBJ2-6; 7 bases map to TRBD1. V trimming: 2 bases; J trimming: 1 base; junction bases outside the gene matches: 11. CDR1 is SGHTA and CDR2 is FQGNSA in the germline V gene. CDR3 length equals 19 residues. The CDR3: CASSLPLQGISSGANVLTF. The CDR3 DNA reads TGTGCCAGCAGCTTACCCCTACAGGGGATAAGTTCTGGGGCCAACGTCCTGACTTTC.